What follows are 15 T cell receptor beta chains derived from one specimen sequenced in a study of blood T cell repertoires in COVID-19. Here immunoSEQ multiplex PCR was the method, and the copy in TCRdb shows in-frame clones only, minus some. The table lists about 160,000 clones, 80% of them singletons. Sequenced: PBMCs or T cells enriched from blood (not recorded which). The receptors were sampled from a woman aged 55-69 years who had recovered from COVID-19.

On this clone: At one of its ends the junction is not consistent with the germline gene, which may arise from a read error. The chain recombines TRBV2 with TRBJ2-5; 7 bases line up with TRBD1. This CDR3 contains 12 residues. Germline V gene data show CDR1 as SNHLY and CDR2 as FYNNEI. CDR3 residues: CASSDDLTGNDF. In nucleotides, the CDR3 is TGTGCCAGCAGTGACGATCTGACAGGGAATGACTTC.

The CDR3 DNA is TGCGCCAGCAGCAGCACTAGCGGGGCGAACAATGAGCAGTTCTTC. Its protein product is CASSSTSGANNEQFF. The rearrangement joins TRBV5-1 to TRBJ2-1, with TRBD2 identical over 10 bases. J lost 5 bases, V lost 4 bases, and 6 bases had no gene match. CDR3 length equals 15 residues. The germline V gene encodes CDR1 SGHRS and CDR2 YFSETQ.

This clone has just one count. V usage is TRBV5-1 and J usage is TRBJ2-5, with TRBD2 identical over 8 bases. The CDR3 extends over 15 amino acids. Germline CDR1 is SGHRS and CDR2 is YFSETQ. V lost 2 bases, J lost 2 bases, and 5 bases stayed unmatched. CDR3 residues: CASSFRGGLQETQYF. In DNA, the CDR3 is TGCGCCAGCAGCTTCCGGGGGGGGCTGCAAGAGACCCAGTACTTC.

The chain joins TRBV2 to TRBJ2-2; the D is unclear. The CDR3 has 14 amino acids. The V end was cut by 5 bases, the J end by 2 bases, with 9 bases between. Germline loops: CDR1 SNHLY, CDR2 FYNNEI. CDR3 in amino acids: CASSRDSNTGELFF. The CDR3 bases are TGTGCCAGCAGTCGAGACTCCAACACCGGGGAGCTGTTTTTT.

This chain connects TRBV10-2 to TRBJ1-5; possibly TRBD1 for D (5 bases). Germline V CDR1 and CDR2: WSHSY, SAAADI. The ends were cut back, 6 bases at V and 7 bases at J, with 16 bases in the middle. The CDR3 length is 14 residues. CDR3 sequence: CASSDSGVGQPQHF. The CDR3, as DNA: TGCGCCAGCAGCGACTCGGGGGTAGGGCAGCCCCAGCATTTT.

Comment on this clone: The identical CDR3 is also encoded by other nucleotide sequences in the sample. The genes are TRBV12-3 or TRBV12-4 and TRBJ1-2; D is undetermined. V dropped 4 bases and J dropped 3 bases, with 6 bases sitting between them. The length of the CDR3 is 12 residues. The CDR3 DNA is TGTGCCAGCAGTTCCGGGGACTATGGCTACACCTTC. It codes for CASSSGDYGYTF.

The V and J genes are TRBV29-1 and TRBJ1-1, with D tentatively TRBD1 (6 bases). Germline CDR1 and CDR2: SQVTM and ANQGSEA. Trimming left V 5 bases short and J 6 bases short, with 10 bases between. The CDR3 contains 11 residues. CDR3 protein: CSVTPGAEAFF. Written as DNA, the CDR3 is TGCAGCGTTACCCCAGGGGCTGAAGCTTTCTTT. Full variable domain (outside the CDR3, taken from reference TRBV29-1 and TRBJ1-1): SAVISQKPSRDICQRGTSLTIQCQVDSQVTMMFWYRQQPGQSLTLIATANQGSEATYESGFVIDKFPISRPNLTFSTLTVSNMSPEDSSIYLCSVTPGAEAFFGQGTRLTVV.

The chain couples TRBV6-5 to TRBJ1-2, with 9 bases that match TRBD1. Trimming removed 4 bases from V and 2 bases from J; junction bases left unmatched: 8. In germline, CDR1 is MNHEY, CDR2 SVGAGI. The length of the CDR3 is 16 residues. The CDR3 nucleotides read TGTGCCAGCAGTTCCCTGCCCGGACAGGGGAACTATGGCTACACCTTC. This gives the protein CASSSLPGQGNYGYTF.

The chain is built from TRBV5-4 and TRBJ2-6, with 7 bases aligning to TRBD1. The CDR3 length is 15 residues. CDR1 and CDR2 from the germline V gene are SGHNT and YYREEE (reference sequence). Germline trimming cut 2 bases from V and 2 bases from J; bases unmatched to any gene: 1. Here the CDR3 DNA reads TGTGCCAGCAGCTTTACAGGGGCTGGGGCCAACGTCCTGACTTTC. Amino acid sequence: CASSFTGAGANVLTF.

The rearrangement links TRBV3-1 (or the pseudogene TRBV3-2) to TRBJ2-2; D ambiguous. CDR3 length: 13 residues. Germline values: CDR1 LGHDT, CDR2 YNNKEL (reference sequence). The ends were cut back, 8 bases at V and 5 bases at J, with 12 bases in the middle. The CDR3 reads CASQNSLTGELFF. The CDR3 nucleotides read TGTGCCAGCCAAAACTCGTTGACCGGGGAGCTGTTTTTT.

The gene calls are TRBV5-6 and TRBJ1-6; TRBD1 aligns across 7 bases. CDR1 and CDR2 from the germline V gene are SGHDT and YYEEEE. V dropped 5 bases and J dropped 8; count of bases not matched to a gene: 10. The CDR3 covers 15 residues. In DNA, the CDR3 is TGTGCCAGCAGTATTTCAGGGGGAAGAGATTCACCCCTCCACTTT. This codes for CASSISGGRDSPLHF.

A single count supports this clone. The CDR3 nucleotides read TGTGCCAGCAGCTCCGGACAGACCTTCTATTCTAGCTATGGCTACACCTTC. Its translation: CASSSGQTFYSSYGYTF. V usage is TRBV5-6 and J usage is TRBJ1-2; tentatively, D is TRBD1 (6 bases). The CDR3 is made up of 17 amino acids. V was shortened by 3 bases and J by 4 bases, with 22 bases between the two germline ends. The V gene's germline CDR1 is SGHDT and CDR2 YYEEEE.

J is TRBJ1-3 and V is TRBV25-1, with D possibly being TRBD1 (5 bases). CDR1 and CDR2 from the germline V gene are MGHDK and SYGVNS. There are 15 residues in the CDR3. Trimming cost V 3 bases and J 2 bases, with 11 bases left between them. The CDR3 DNA reads as TGTGCCAGCAGTGATGCAGGGCCGGCTGGAAACACCATATATTTT. This encodes CASSDAGPAGNTIYF.

This chain joins TRBV6-5 and TRBJ2-2, with D possibly matching TRBD1 (5 bases). V shed 6 bases and J shed 2 bases, with 13 bases lying between them. Looked up from germline, CDR1 is MNHEY and CDR2 is SVGAGI. CDR3 length: 15 amino acids. The CDR3 spells CASSQNRINTGELFF. CDR3 in DNA: TGTGCCAGCAGCCAAAACAGGATTAACACCGGGGAGCTGTTTTTT.

The chain links TRBV5-1 to TRBJ1-2, with a possible D match to TRBD1 (5 bases). The CDR3 is 14 amino acids. The V gene lost 0 bases and the J gene lost 6 bases, with 12 bases spanning the gap. Germline V lookup: CDR1 SGHRS, CDR2 YFSETQ. CDR3 sequence: CASSLGSRDDGYTF. DNA of the CDR3: TGCGCCAGCAGCTTGGGTAGCAGGGATGATGGCTACACCTTC.